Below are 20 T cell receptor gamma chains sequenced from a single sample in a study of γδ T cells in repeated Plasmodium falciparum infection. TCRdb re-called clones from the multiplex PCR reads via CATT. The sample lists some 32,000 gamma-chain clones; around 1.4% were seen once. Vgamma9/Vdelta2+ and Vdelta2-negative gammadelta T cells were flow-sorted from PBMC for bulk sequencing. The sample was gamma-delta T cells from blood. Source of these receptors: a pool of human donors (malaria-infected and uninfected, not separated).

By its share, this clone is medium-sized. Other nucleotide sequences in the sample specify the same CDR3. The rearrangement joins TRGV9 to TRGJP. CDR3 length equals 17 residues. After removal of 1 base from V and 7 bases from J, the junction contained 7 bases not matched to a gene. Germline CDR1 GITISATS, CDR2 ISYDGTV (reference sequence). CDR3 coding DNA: TGTGCCTTGTGGGAGGTAAAATCCGAGTTGGGCAAAAAAATCAAGGTATTT. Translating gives CALWEVKSELGKKIKVF.

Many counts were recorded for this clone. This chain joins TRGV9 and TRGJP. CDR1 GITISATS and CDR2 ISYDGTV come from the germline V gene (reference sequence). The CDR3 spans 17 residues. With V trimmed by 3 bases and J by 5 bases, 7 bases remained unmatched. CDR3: CALWEREEELGKKIKVF. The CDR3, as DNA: TGTGCCTTGTGGGAGAGAGAAGAAGAGTTGGGCAAAAAAATCAAGGTATTT.

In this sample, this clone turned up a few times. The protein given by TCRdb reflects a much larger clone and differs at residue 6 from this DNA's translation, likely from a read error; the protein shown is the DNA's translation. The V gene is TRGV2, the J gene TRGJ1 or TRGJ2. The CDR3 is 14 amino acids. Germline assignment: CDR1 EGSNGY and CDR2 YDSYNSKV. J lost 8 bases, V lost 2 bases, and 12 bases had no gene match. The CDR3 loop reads CATWDVTIMDKKLF. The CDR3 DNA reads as TGTGCCACCTGGGACGTGACTATTATGGATAAGAAACTCTTT.

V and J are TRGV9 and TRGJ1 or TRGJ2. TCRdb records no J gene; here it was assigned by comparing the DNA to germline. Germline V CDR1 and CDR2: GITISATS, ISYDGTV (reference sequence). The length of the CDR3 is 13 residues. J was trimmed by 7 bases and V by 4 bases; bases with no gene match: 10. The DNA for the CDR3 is TGTGCCTTGTGGGATCCTGAATTATATAAGAAACTCTTT. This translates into CALWDPELYKKLF.

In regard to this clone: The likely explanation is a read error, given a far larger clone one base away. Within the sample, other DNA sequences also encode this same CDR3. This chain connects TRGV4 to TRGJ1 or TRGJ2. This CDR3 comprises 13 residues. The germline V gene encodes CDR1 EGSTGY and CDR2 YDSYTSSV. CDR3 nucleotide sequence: TGTGCCACCTGGGGCCCTCCTAAATATAAGAAACTCTTC. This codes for CATWGPPKYKKLF.

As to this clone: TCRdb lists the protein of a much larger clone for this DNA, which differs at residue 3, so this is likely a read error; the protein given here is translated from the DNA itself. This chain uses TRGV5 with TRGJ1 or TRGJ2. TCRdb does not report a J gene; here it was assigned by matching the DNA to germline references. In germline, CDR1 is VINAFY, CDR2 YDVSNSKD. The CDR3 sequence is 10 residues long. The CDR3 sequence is CAAWDFSKLF. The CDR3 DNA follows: TGTGCCGCCTGGGACTTCTCGAAACTCTTT.

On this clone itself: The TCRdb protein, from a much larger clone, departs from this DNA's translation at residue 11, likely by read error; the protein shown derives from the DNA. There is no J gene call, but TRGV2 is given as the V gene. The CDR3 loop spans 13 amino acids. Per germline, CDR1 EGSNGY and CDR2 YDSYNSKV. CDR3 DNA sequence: TGTGCCACCTGGGCCCGTAGTGATTGGATCAGGACGTTT. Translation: CATWARSDWIRTF.

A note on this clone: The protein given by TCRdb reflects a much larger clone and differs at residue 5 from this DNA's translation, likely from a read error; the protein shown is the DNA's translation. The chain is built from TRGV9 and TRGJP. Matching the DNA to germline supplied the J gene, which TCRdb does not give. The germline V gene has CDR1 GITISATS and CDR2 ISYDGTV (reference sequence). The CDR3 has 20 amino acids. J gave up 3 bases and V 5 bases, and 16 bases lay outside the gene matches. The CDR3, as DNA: TGTGCCTTGTGGGGTAATCACCCCTACTCGCAAGAGTTGGGCAAAAAAATCAAGGTATTT. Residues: CALWGNHPYSQELGKKIKVF.

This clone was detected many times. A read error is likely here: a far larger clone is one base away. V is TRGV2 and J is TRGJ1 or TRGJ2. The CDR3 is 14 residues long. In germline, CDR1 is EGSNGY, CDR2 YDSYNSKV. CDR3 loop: CATRDGFYYYKKLF. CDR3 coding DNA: TGTGCCACCCGGGACGGATTTTATTATTATAAGAAACTCTTT.

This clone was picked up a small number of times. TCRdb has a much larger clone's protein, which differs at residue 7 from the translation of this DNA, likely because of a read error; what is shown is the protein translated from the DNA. CDR3 loop: CATWDGFVDYKKLF. CDR3 in DNA: TGTGCCACCTGGGACGGGTTCGTCGATTATAAGAAACTCTTT. The chain combines TRGV2 with TRGJ1 or TRGJ2. The J gene, not given by TCRdb, was assigned here from a germline match of the nucleotide sequence. V gave up 0 bases and J gave up 5 bases; unmatched junction bases: 7. This CDR3 is 14 amino acids long. Germline V gene lookup returns CDR1 EGSNGY and CDR2 YDSYNSKV.

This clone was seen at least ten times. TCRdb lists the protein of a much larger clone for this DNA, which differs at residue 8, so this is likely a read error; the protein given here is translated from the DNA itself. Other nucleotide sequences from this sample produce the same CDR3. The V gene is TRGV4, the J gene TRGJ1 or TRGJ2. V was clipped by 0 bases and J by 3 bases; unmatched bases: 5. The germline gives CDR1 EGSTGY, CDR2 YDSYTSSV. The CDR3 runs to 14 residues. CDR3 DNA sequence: TGTGCCACCTGGGATGGGCCAAGTTATTATAAGAAACTCTTT. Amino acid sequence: CATWDGPSYYKKLF.

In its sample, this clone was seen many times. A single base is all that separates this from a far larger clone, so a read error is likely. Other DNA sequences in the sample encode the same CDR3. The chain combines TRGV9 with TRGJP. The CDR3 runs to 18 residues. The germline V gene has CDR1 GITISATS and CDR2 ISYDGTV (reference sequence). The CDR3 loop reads CALWQVSRQELGKKIKVF. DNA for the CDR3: TGTGCCTTGTGGCAGGTGAGCCGGCAAGAGTTGGGAAAAAAAATCAAGGTATTT.

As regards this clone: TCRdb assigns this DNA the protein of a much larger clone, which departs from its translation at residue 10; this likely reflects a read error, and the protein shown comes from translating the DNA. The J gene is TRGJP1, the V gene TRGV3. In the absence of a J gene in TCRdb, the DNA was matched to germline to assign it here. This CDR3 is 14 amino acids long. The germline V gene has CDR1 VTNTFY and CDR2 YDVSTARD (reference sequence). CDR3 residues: CATWDRPAGRFKIF. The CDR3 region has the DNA TGTGCCACCTGGGACAGGCCGGCTGGTCGGTTCAAGATATTT.

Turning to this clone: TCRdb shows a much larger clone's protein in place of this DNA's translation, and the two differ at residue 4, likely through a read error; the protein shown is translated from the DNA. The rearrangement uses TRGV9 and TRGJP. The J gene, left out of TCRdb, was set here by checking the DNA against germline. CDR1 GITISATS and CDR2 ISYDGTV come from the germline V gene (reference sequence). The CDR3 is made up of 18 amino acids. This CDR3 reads CALREVGSAGLGKKIKVF. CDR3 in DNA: TGTGCCTTGCGGGAGGTGGGTTCAGCGGGGTTGGGCAAAAAAATCAAGGTATTT.

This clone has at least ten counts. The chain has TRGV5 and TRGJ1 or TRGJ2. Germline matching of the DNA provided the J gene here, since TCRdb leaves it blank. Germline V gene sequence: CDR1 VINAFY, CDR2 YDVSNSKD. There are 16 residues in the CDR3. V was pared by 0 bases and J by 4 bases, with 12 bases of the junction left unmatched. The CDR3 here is CATWDRDAKKYYKKLF. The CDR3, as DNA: TGTGCCACCTGGGACAGGGACGCTAAAAAGTATTATAAGAAACTCTTT.

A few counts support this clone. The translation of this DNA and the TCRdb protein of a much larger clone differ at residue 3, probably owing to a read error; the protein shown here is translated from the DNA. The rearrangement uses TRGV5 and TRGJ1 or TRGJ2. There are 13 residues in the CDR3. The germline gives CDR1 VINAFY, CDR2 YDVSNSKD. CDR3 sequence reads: CAPWDSYYYKKLF. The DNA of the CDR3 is TGTGCCCCCTGGGACAGTTATTATTATAAGAAACTCTTT.

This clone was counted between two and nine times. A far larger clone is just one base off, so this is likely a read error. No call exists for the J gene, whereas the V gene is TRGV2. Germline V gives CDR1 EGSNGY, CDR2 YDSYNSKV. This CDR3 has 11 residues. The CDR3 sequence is CATWDGSKKLF. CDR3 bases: TGTGCCACCTGGGACGGGAGTAAGAAGCTCTTT.

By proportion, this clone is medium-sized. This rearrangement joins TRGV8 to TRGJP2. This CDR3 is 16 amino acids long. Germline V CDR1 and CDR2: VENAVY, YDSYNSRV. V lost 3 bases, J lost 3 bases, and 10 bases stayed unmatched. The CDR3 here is CATWDVGVGSDWIKTF. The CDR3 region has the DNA TGTGCCACCTGGGATGTTGGAGTAGGTAGTGATTGGATCAAGACGTTT.

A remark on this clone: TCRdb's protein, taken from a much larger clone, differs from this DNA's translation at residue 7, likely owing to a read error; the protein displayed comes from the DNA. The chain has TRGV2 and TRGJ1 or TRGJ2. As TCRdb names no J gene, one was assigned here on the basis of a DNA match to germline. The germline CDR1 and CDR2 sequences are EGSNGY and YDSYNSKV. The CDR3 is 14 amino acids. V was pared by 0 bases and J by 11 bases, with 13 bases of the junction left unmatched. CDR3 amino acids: CATWDGTQHREKLF. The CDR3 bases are TGTGCCACCTGGGACGGGACTCAACATCGGGAGAAACTCTTT.

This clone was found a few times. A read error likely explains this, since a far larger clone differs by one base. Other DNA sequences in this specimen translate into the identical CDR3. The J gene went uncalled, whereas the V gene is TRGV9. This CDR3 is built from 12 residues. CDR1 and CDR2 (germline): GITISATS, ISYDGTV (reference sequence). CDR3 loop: CALWEPNYKKLF. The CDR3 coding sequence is TGTGCCTTGTGGGAGCCAAATTATAAGAAGCTCTTT.